The sequence of this TCR beta chain was determined in a study of blood T cell repertoires in COVID-19. Study context: Sites in the United States, Italy and Spain provided acute and convalescent COVID-19 samples. Sources were T cells, B-cell-depleted T cells, or PBMCs; the material itself was cDNA or gDNA.

Germline lookup yields CDR1 LNHDA and CDR2 SQIVND (reference sequence). The CDR3 has 14 residues. The V segment lost 6 bases and the J segment 7 bases; nucleotides outside the gene matches: 11. Per the authors' pipeline: Nucleated cell counts were estimated from reference gene primer amplification. Sequencing was performed with immunoSEQ multiplex PCR; in TCRdb, only in-frame clones are kept and a portion is missing. V and J calls and clone size are copied from that table; D and trimming were computed from the DNA. Here the sample spans about 190,000 clones, about 85% being singletons. The chain links TRBV19 to TRBJ1-2, with TRBD1 matching over 7 bases. The sample comprised peripheral blood. The sequence was obtained from a man between 65 and 80 years old with active or convalescent COVID-19. The CDR3 protein is CASRQGQSLSGYTF. The DNA for the CDR3 is TGTGCCAGTAGGCAGGGACAGTCGTTGAGTGGCTACACCTTC.